These T cell receptor beta chains were read from a single sample in a study of regulatory T cells in long-lasting Graves disease. Each CDR3 protein is one row after TCRdb ran MiXCR on the multiplex PCR reads. The table has roughly 400,000 distinct CDR3 sequences, roughly 15% seen once. A further study also used this sample, focusing on T cells in Graves' hyperthyroidism and ophthalmopathy.

Sequenced material: peripheral blood mononuclear cells (PBMCs), taken at new diagnosis, from a patient treated with antithyroid drugs. The receptors originated from a woman aged 40 to 50 with Graves disease. Both conserved end residues are part of each CDR3. The D gene is left open where the match is weak. Clone size is not always given. Where it is, it says once, few, many or a class for expanded clones.

CDR3 protein: CASSFPGYEQYF
CDR3 DNA: TGTGCCAGCAGTTTCCCGGGCTACGAGCAGTACTTC
V gene: TRBV7-2
J gene: TRBJ2-7
D gene: -
clone size: many

CDR3 protein: CASSKRQGRETQYF
CDR3 DNA: TGTGCCAGCAGTAAAAGACAGGGACGAGAGACCCAGTACTTC
V gene: TRBV28
J gene: TRBJ2-5
D gene: TRBD1
clone size: -

CDR3 protein: CASSLQGRDFGYTF
CDR3 DNA: TGTGCCAGCAGCTTGCAGGGTCGGGATTTTGGCTACACCTTC
V gene: TRBV5-4
J gene: TRBJ1-2
D gene: -
clone size: -

CDR3 protein: CASRAGSGVAEAFF
CDR3 DNA: TGTGCCAGCAGAGCGGGTAGCGGGGTCGCTGAAGCTTTCTTT
V gene: TRBV2
J gene: TRBJ1-1
D gene: -
clone size: many

CDR3 protein: CASSTRDRTNMNTEAFF
CDR3 DNA: TGTGCCAGCAGTACCAGGGACAGAACCAACATGAACACTGAAGCTTTCTTT
V gene: TRBV6-1
J gene: TRBJ1-1
D gene: TRBD1
clone size: -

CDR3 protein: CASSPPRDREETQYF
CDR3 DNA: TGTGCCAGCTCACCACCGAGGGACAGGGAAGAGACCCAGTACTTC
V gene: TRBV18
J gene: TRBJ2-5
D gene: TRBD1
clone size: many

CDR3 protein: CASSDPEGGRNRNTGELFF
CDR3 DNA: TGTGCCAGCAGCGACCCGGAGGGGGGGCGGAATAGGAACACCGGGGAGCTGTTTTTT
V gene: TRBV5-4
J gene: TRBJ2-2
D gene: -
clone size: -

CDR3 protein: CASSPPGLAGGHEQFF
CDR3 DNA: TGTGCCAGCTCACCCCCGGGACTAGCGGGAGGGCATGAGCAGTTCTTC
V gene: TRBV18
J gene: TRBJ2-1
D gene: TRBD2
clone size: once

CDR3 protein: CASSGTSGSGQETQYF
CDR3 DNA: TGTGCCAGCAGCGGGACTAGCGGGAGCGGCCAAGAGACCCAGTACTTC
V gene: TRBV28
J gene: TRBJ2-5
D gene: TRBD2
clone size: many

CDR3 protein: CASSPDPWAGEYQETQYF
CDR3 DNA: TGTGCCAGCAGCCCAGACCCCTGGGCAGGAGAGTACCAAGAGACCCAGTACTTC
V gene: TRBV11-2
J gene: TRBJ2-5
D gene: -
clone size: few

CDR3 protein: CASSQGTRVYTGELFF
CDR3 DNA: TGTGCCAGCAGCCAGGGGACTAGGGTATACACCGGGGAGCTGTTTTTT
V gene: TRBV27
J gene: TRBJ2-2
D gene: TRBD2
clone size: many

CDR3 protein: CASSSGTAFNYGYTF
CDR3 DNA: TGTGCCAGCAGCTCCGGGACAGCCTTTAACTATGGCTACACCTTC
V gene: TRBV7-2
J gene: TRBJ1-2
D gene: TRBD1
clone size: -

CDR3 protein: CASAVDSAGNTIYF
CDR3 DNA: TGTGCCAGCGCCGTAGACAGTGCTGGAAACACCATATATTTT
V gene: TRBV7-9
J gene: TRBJ1-3
D gene: -
clone size: few

CDR3 protein: CASGGGNEQFF
CDR3 DNA: TGTGCCAGCGGGGGAGGAAATGAGCAGTTCTTC
V gene: TRBV3-1
J gene: TRBJ2-1
D gene: -
clone size: many

CDR3 protein: CASSSFPNEKLFF
CDR3 DNA: TGTGCCAGCAGTTCATTCCCTAATGAAAAACTGTTTTTT
V gene: TRBV12-3/TRBV12-4
J gene: TRBJ1-4
D gene: -
clone size: many

CDR3 protein: CATSKGKLSSYNEQFF
CDR3 DNA: TGTGCCACCAGTAAGGGGAAACTCAGCTCCTACAATGAGCAGTTCTTC
V gene: TRBV24-1
J gene: TRBJ2-1
D gene: -
clone size: -

CDR3 protein: CASSPGTSRETQYF
CDR3 DNA: TGTGCCAGCAGCCCAGGGACTAGCCGAGAGACCCAGTACTTC
V gene: TRBV11-1
J gene: TRBJ2-5
D gene: TRBD2
clone size: many